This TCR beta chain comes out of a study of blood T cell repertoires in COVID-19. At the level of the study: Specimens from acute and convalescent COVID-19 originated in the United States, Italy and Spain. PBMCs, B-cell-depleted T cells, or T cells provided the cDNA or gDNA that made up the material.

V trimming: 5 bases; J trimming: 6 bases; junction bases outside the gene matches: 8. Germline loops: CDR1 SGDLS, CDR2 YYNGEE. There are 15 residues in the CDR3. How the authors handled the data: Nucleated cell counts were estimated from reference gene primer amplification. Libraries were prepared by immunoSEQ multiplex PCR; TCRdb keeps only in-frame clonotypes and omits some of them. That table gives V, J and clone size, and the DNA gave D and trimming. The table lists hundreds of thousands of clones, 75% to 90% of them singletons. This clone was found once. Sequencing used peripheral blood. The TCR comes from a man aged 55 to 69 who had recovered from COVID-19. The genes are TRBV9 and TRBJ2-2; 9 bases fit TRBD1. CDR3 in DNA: TGTGCCAGCAGTACCGGGACAGGGTCTGCCGGGGAGCTGTTTTTT. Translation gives CASSTGTGSAGELFF.